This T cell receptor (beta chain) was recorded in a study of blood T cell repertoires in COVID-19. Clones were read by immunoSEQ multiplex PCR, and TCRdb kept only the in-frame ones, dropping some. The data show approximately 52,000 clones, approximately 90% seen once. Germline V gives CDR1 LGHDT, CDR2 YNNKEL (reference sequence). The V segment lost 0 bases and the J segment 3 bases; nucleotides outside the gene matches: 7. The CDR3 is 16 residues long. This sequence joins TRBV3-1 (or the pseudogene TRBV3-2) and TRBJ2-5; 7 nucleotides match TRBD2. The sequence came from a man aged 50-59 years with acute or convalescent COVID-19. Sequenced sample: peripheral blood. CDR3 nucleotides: TGTGCCAGCAGCCAAGATCTCACTAGCGATGAAGAGACCCAGTACTTC. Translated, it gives CASSQDLTSDEETQYF.